A single sample gave rise to the 23 T cell receptor beta chains below, sequenced in a study of shared clonotypes between healthy human individuals. Here immunoSEQ multiplex PCR was the method, and the copy in TCRdb shows in-frame clones only, minus some. This sample has around 1,900,000 clones; 80% to 95% occur once, and the top ten carry about 1.7%. Positively selected for CCR7, the CD45RO-negative cells used as naive CD8 cells excluded terminally differentiated effector memory CD45RA+ cells. What was sequenced was naive CD8+ T cells from PBMCs. Receptor source: a man aged 18 to 30 in good health. Some clones in this sample may be carry-over from other donors' samples.

The gene calls are TRBV7-9 and TRBJ2-5; 11 bases match TRBD2. Germline V lookup: CDR1 SEHNR, CDR2 FQNEAQ (reference sequence). Losses at the gene ends were 3 bases for V and 5 bases for J; bases not matched to a gene: 14. This CDR3 is 18 amino acids long. CDR3 loop: CASSFWEGLAVGWETQYF. CDR3 in DNA: TGTGCCAGCAGCTTTTGGGAGGGACTAGCGGTTGGATGGGAGACCCAGTACTTC.

This clone was detected a few times. This CDR3 is also generated by other DNA sequences in the sample. The chain has TRBV28 and TRBJ2-7; D not resolved. CDR1 is MDHEN, CDR2 SYDVKM, per germline. Trimming cost V 3 bases and J 3 bases, with 6 bases left between them. CDR3 length: 12 residues. CDR3 DNA sequence: TGTGCCAGCAGTTTGGGTCTCTACGAGCAGTACTTC. This codes for CASSLGLYEQYF. Variable domain in full (rest from reference TRBV28 and TRBJ2-7): DVKVTQSSRYLVKRTGEKVFLECVQDMDHENMFWYRQDPGLGLRLIYFSYDVKMKEKGDIPEGYSVSREKKERFSLILESASTNQTSMYLCASSLGLYEQYFGPGTRLTVT.

A note on this clone: Within the sample, other DNA sequences also encode this same CDR3. The V and J genes are TRBV7-9 and TRBJ1-2; 8 bases agree with TRBD1. This CDR3 spans 13 amino acids. The V segment lost 5 bases and the J segment 3 bases; nucleotides outside the gene matches: 2. Germline assignment: CDR1 SEHNR and CDR2 FQNEAQ (reference sequence). CDR3: CASSPTGDYGYTF. CDR3 nucleotide sequence: TGTGCCAGCAGCCCGACAGGGGACTATGGCTACACCTTC. Filled out from reference TRBV7-9 and TRBJ1-2, the complete variable domain reads DTGVSQNPRHKITKRGQNVTFRCDPISEHNRLYWYRQTLGQGPEFLTYFQNEAQLEKSRLLSDRFSAERPKGSFSTLEIQRTEQGDSAMYLCASSPTGDYGYTFGSGTRLTVV.

The table lists this clone with a count of one. The V gene is TRBV27, the J gene TRBJ2-1; D is uncertain. CDR3 length equals 11 residues. The germline CDR1 and CDR2 sequences are MNHEY and SMNVEV (reference sequence). Trimming shortened V by 6 bases and J by 6 bases, and 6 bases separated the two germline ends. The chain's CDR3 is CASSHLNEQFF. The CDR3 coding sequence is TGTGCCAGCAGCCACCTCAATGAGCAGTTCTTC.

Points on this clone: This sequence is one base from a far larger clone and is likely a read error. Distinct nucleotide sequences in the sample also encode this CDR3. The CDR3 protein is CASSEEGAQPQHF. CDR3 nucleotide sequence: TGTGCCAGCAGTGAAGAAGGGGCGCAGCCCCAGCATTTT. The V call is TRBV2, the J call TRBJ1-5, with a tentative D call TRBD1 (5 bases). Trimming cost V 1 base and J 7 bases, with 8 bases left between them. This CDR3 comprises 13 residues. Germline CDR1 is SNHLY and CDR2 is FYNNEI. Supplemented by reference TRBV2 and TRBJ1-5, the full variable domain reads EPEVTQTPSHQVTQMGQEVILRCVPISNHLYFYWYRQILGQKVEFLVSFYNNEISEKSEIFDDQFSVERPDGSNFTLKIRSTKLEDSAMYFCASSEEGAQPQHFGDGTRLSIL.

CDR3 loop: CASSIHGAEQFF. CDR3 nucleotides: TGTGCCAGTAGTATCCACGGGGCTGAGCAGTTCTTC. V usage is TRBV19 and J usage is TRBJ2-1; D may match TRBD1 or TRBD2 (5 bases each). The CDR3 covers 12 residues. Per germline, CDR1 LNHDA and CDR2 SQIVND (reference sequence). The germline V and J ends were trimmed by 3 bases and 9 bases, with 9 bases remaining between them.

In DNA form, the CDR3 reads TGTGCCTGGAGTGACCCCGGACAGGGTGATAGCAATCAGCCCCAGCATTTT. Its translation is CAWSDPGQGDSNQPQHF. The V and J genes are TRBV30 and TRBJ1-5, with 8 bases identical to TRBD1. The CDR3 loop spans 17 amino acids. Trimming cost V 1 base and J 0 bases; bases outside gene matches: 8. CDR1 is GTSNPN, CDR2 SVGIG, per germline (reference sequence).

The rearrangement uses TRBV6-6 and TRBJ1-5, with D perhaps matching TRBD1 (5 bases). V lost 0 bases to trimming and J lost 4 bases, with 10 bases between them. Germline V gives CDR1 MNHNY, CDR2 SVGAGI (reference sequence). CDR3 length equals 15 residues. The CDR3 reads CASSYSREGNQPQHF. The CDR3 nucleotides read TGTGCCAGCAGTTACTCGCGAGAGGGGAATCAGCCCCAGCATTTT.

The chain carries TRBV29-1 and TRBJ2-2; either TRBD1 or TRBD2 may supply D (5 bases each). This CDR3 has 13 amino acids. V was cut by 7 bases and J by 5 bases, with 14 bases left in between. Per germline, CDR1 SQVTM and CDR2 ANQGSEA. The CDR3 coding sequence is TGCAGCGCTCTCCCAGGGAGAACCGGGGAGCTGTTTTTT. Its protein is CSALPGRTGELFF.

The V and J genes are TRBV2 and TRBJ1-5, with a tentative D call TRBD1 (5 bases). The CDR3 loop spans 14 amino acids. Per the germline V gene, CDR1 is SNHLY and CDR2 is FYNNEI. The V end lost 4 bases, the J end lost 7 bases, and 14 bases lay between the germline ends. The CDR3 sequence: CASSGQGRDQPQHF. In nucleotides, the CDR3 is TGTGCCAGCAGTGGGCAGGGCCGGGACCAGCCCCAGCATTTT.

The rearrangement links TRBV5-6 to TRBJ2-1; TRBD2 matches at 8 bases. J lost 5 bases, V lost 1 base, and 8 bases had no gene match. The CDR3 covers 16 residues. Germline V CDR1 and CDR2: SGHDT, YYEEEE. The CDR3 here is CASSLPREGPHNEQFF. In nucleotides, the CDR3 is TGTGCCAGCAGCTTGCCCCGGGAGGGCCCCCACAATGAGCAGTTCTTC.

The CDR3 DNA reads TGCAGCGTCAGGGGGGTTGATGGTACGCAGTATTTT. It translates to CSVRGVDGTQYF. The chain combines TRBV29-1 with TRBJ2-3; D possibly corresponds to TRBD1 (7 bases). Germline CDR1 and CDR2: SQVTM and ANQGSEA. The CDR3 is made up of 12 amino acids. Trimming took off 6 bases at V and 8 bases at J, with 15 bases between the two ends.

The V and J genes are TRBV7-6 and TRBJ2-3; TRBD2 is a possible D gene (6 bases). The CDR3 runs to 16 residues. V dropped 4 bases and J dropped 0 bases, with 14 bases sitting between them. In germline, CDR1 is SGHVS, CDR2 FNYEAQ. The CDR3, as DNA: TGTGCCAGCAGCTGGGAGAAGGGGACTAGCACAGATACGCAGTATTTT. Its translation is CASSWEKGTSTDTQYF.

This chain joins TRBV29-1 and TRBJ2-3; 10 bases line up with TRBD1. The CDR3 has 17 residues. Per germline, CDR1 SQVTM and CDR2 ANQGSEA. The V and J ends lost 7 bases and 3 bases, in that order; junction bases with no gene match: 16. CDR3 sequence reads: CSALNPPGTGVTDTQYF. CDR3 bases: TGCAGCGCCTTAAATCCCCCCGGGACAGGGGTAACAGATACGCAGTATTTT.

The V call is TRBV11-2, the J call TRBJ2-2; D is unresolved. The V gene lost 5 bases and the J gene lost 1 base, with 17 bases spanning the gap. Germline V lookup: CDR1 SGHAT, CDR2 FQNNGV. There are 17 residues in the CDR3. The CDR3 nucleotides read TGTGCCAGCAGCCCCCCGGTGACTTCGAAGAACACCGGGGAGCTGTTTTTT. Protein: CASSPPVTSKNTGELFF.

This chain links TRBV7-9 with TRBJ2-7, with TRBD1 as a possible D gene (5 bases). Trimming shortened V by 8 bases and J by 2 bases, and 16 bases separated the two germline ends. This CDR3 is 14 amino acids long. CDR1 and CDR2 (germline): SEHNR, FQNEAQ (reference sequence). The CDR3 region is CASLEGAGPYEQYF. The CDR3 nucleotides are TGTGCCAGCTTGGAAGGGGCCGGCCCCTACGAGCAGTACTTC.

The chain couples TRBV28 to TRBJ2-5; D assignment may be TRBD1 or TRBD2 (7 bases each). This CDR3 contains 14 residues. Germline V lookup: CDR1 MDHEN, CDR2 SYDVKM. The V end lost 3 bases, the J end lost 4 bases, and 12 bases lay between the germline ends. The DNA of the CDR3 is TGTGCCAGCAGTTTTCTCAGGGGGGGAGAGACCCAGTACTTC. This translates into CASSFLRGGETQYF.

CDR3 coding DNA: TGCGCCAGCAGCCGAGGAAGGACAGACGTCTACGAGCAGTACTTC. This sequence encodes CASSRGRTDVYEQYF. The rearrangement links TRBV4-1 to TRBJ2-7, with a possible D match to TRBD1 (6 bases). The germline V gene encodes CDR1 MGHRA and CDR2 YSYEKL. The CDR3 has 15 amino acids. V was clipped by 4 bases and J by 3 bases, with 16 bases between them.

The chain couples TRBV27 to TRBJ2-1, with D tentatively TRBD1 or TRBD2 (5 bases each). This CDR3 region has 14 residues. Germline V gene lookup returns CDR1 MNHEY and CDR2 SMNVEV (reference sequence). Trimming left V 2 bases short and J 8 bases short, with 13 bases between. The CDR3 sequence: CASSLRGPSYEQFF. CDR3 sequence (DNA): TGTGCCAGCAGTTTAAGGGGACCGTCTTATGAGCAGTTCTTC.

The chain combines TRBV9 with TRBJ1-3; D call uncertain. CDR3 length: 19 amino acids. Trimming cost V 4 bases and J 0 bases, with 23 bases left between them. The germline V gene encodes CDR1 SGDLS and CDR2 YYNGEE. The CDR3 loop is CASSSRGSRPTASGNTIYF. Here the CDR3 DNA reads TGTGCCAGCAGCTCCCGAGGGTCCAGGCCTACCGCCTCTGGAAACACCATATATTTT.

In DNA, the CDR3 is TGTGCCAGCAGCAGCCGGGACCTCGTTAGAAATCAGCCCCAGCATTTT. It translates to CASSSRDLVRNQPQHF. V usage is TRBV5-6 and J usage is TRBJ1-5, with TRBD1 as a possible D gene (5 bases). The V gene lost 4 bases and the J gene lost 4 bases, with 18 bases spanning the gap. The CDR3 spans 16 residues. CDR1 and CDR2 from the germline V gene are SGHDT and YYEEEE.

The chain has TRBV5-1 and TRBJ2-1, with D unresolved. The CDR3 covers 12 residues. CDR1 is SGHRS and CDR2 is YFSETQ in the germline V gene. Trimming stripped 1 base from V and 9 bases from J, with 8 bases between. The DNA for the CDR3 is TGCGCCAGCAGCTTGATTGGGTCTGAGCAGTTCTTC. It specifies CASSLIGSEQFF.

V gene TRBV7-8 combines with J gene TRBJ2-1; 10 positions agree with TRBD1. Germline CDR1 is SGHVS and CDR2 is FQNEAQ. CDR3 size: 14 residues. The J segment lost 10 bases and the V segment lost 5 bases, leaving 8 bases of the junction unmatched. The DNA of the CDR3 is TGTGCCAGCAGCCCTCGACAGGGGGCGAACGAGCAGTTCTTC. Protein sequence: CASSPRQGANEQFF.